This T cell receptor (beta chain) derives from a study of OX40 agonist ivuxolimab in advanced cancers. Overall study context: The mean age was about 57 years, ranging from about 23 to 79, with about 87% of participants male.

TCRdb's table, derived via immunoSEQ multiplex PCR, lists solely in-frame clones and lacks some. The table includes 50,000 to 65,000 clones, around nine tenths detected once. Per the germline V gene, CDR1 is SGHDT and CDR2 is YYEEEE. V lost 0 bases, J lost 1 base, and 7 bases lay in between. CDR3 length: 14 amino acids. Sampling of blood occurred at baseline, cycle 4 day 1, and cycle 7 day 1. The clonotype was recovered from an adult with an advanced solid tumor such as melanoma, head and neck, liver or kidney cancer. The rearrangement uses TRBV5-6 and TRBJ1-2; no reliable D call. Sequencing was performed on CD4+ or CD8+ T cells sorted from blood, taken in a trial of the OX40 agonist ivuxolimab. CDR3 loop: CASSLVGSNYGYTF. CDR3 sequence (DNA): TGTGCCAGCAGCTTGGTAGGCAGTAACTATGGCTACACCTTC.